These 18 T cell receptor beta chains were all obtained from the same sample, sequenced in a study of CD8+ T cells in alopecia areata. Extracted RNA was reverse transcribed into cDNA, the sequencing template. Libraries were prepared by immunoSEQ multiplex PCR; TCRdb keeps only in-frame clonotypes and omits some of them. The data contain about 120,000 clones, about two fifths of them singletons. The sample comprised CD4+ T cells sorted from blood. Every receptor here comes from a human donor with alopecia areata.

This clone was seen only a few times. The V and J genes are TRBV29-1 and TRBJ2-5; TRBD1 matches 10 bases. This CDR3 is built from 13 residues. The junction had 6 bases not matched to a gene; V was cut back by 6 bases and J by 5 bases. Per the germline V gene, CDR1 is SQVTM and CDR2 is ANQGSEA. CDR3 sequence reads: CSVGQGDGETQYF. CDR3 bases: TGCAGCGTCGGACAGGGGGACGGGGAGACCCAGTACTTC.

There are a few counts of this clone. The V and J genes are TRBV7-2 and TRBJ2-7; D remains ambiguous. The CDR3 totals 14 residues. From germline, CDR1 is SGHTA and CDR2 FQGNSA. V lost 5 bases, J lost 2 bases, and 13 bases lay in between. This chain's CDR3 is CASSTSPGPYEQYF. The CDR3 nucleotides read TGTGCCAGCAGCACATCCCCCGGGCCCTACGAGCAGTACTTC.

The sample holds a few counts of this clone. V usage is TRBV6-5 and J usage is TRBJ2-5, with D unresolved. Germline values: CDR1 MNHEY, CDR2 SVGAGI. The CDR3 sequence is 12 residues long. V shed 8 bases and J shed 2 bases, with 9 bases lying between them. CDR3 DNA sequence: TGTGCCAGCGGCCGGCAGCAAGAGACCCAGTACTTC. It yields the protein CASGRQQETQYF.

This clone was counted a few times. The rearrangement uses TRBV29-1 and TRBJ1-2; D gene ambiguous. Trimming shortened V by 7 bases and J by 0 bases, and 6 bases separated the two germline ends. Germline values: CDR1 SQVTM, CDR2 ANQGSEA. The length of the CDR3 is 11 residues. CDR3 coding DNA: TGCAGCGCCGCTTCTAACTATGGCTACACCTTC. This codes for CSAASNYGYTF.

V is TRBV4-1 and J is TRBJ2-5; 10 nucleotides match TRBD1. Unmatched junction bases numbered 5, after V lost 8 bases and J lost 5 bases. Germline-derived CDR1 and CDR2 are MGHRA and YSYEKL. The CDR3 covers 13 residues. The CDR3 nucleotides are TGCGCCAGCCGGGACAGGGGAACGGAGACCCAGTACTTC. Translation: CASRDRGTETQYF.

This chain connects TRBV29-1 to TRBJ2-2; 8 nucleotides match TRBD2. The germline V gene encodes CDR1 SQVTM and CDR2 ANQGSEA. The CDR3 runs to 16 residues. V was pared by 7 bases and J by 1 base, with 11 bases of the junction left unmatched. The CDR3 protein is CSAEPSGGRNTGELFF. Written as DNA, the CDR3 is TGCAGCGCAGAGCCCAGCGGGGGCCGGAACACCGGGGAGCTGTTTTTT.

The chain has TRBV5-1 and TRBJ2-5; D may be TRBD1 (8 bases). Germline assignment: CDR1 SGHRS and CDR2 YFSETQ. CDR3 length: 16 amino acids. V was clipped by 3 bases and J by 3 bases, with 18 bases between them. The DNA for the CDR3 is TGCGCCAGCAGCTATGGTCGGACAGGGACTAAAGAGACCCAGTACTTC. It is translated as CASSYGRTGTKETQYF.

This sequence joins TRBV29-1 and TRBJ2-1; weak D call: TRBD2 (5 bases). The CDR3 length is 14 residues. The V gene's germline CDR1 is SQVTM and CDR2 ANQGSEA. V lost 6 bases to trimming and J lost 1 base, with 13 bases between them. This chain's CDR3 is CSVARRGSYNEQFF. The CDR3 DNA is TGCAGCGTGGCACGACGGGGATCCTACAATGAGCAGTTCTTC.

The chain joins TRBV11-2 to TRBJ2-6, with TRBD1 matching 7 bases. Germline-derived CDR1 and CDR2 are SGHAT and FQNNGV. V was clipped by 5 bases and J by 0 bases; unmatched bases: 1. The CDR3 length is 15 residues. The CDR3 is CASSPGGSGANVLTF. DNA for the CDR3: TGTGCCAGCAGCCCAGGGGGCTCTGGGGCCAACGTCCTGACTTTC.

This clone turned up a few times. This chain joins TRBV29-1 and TRBJ2-1; 11 bases fit TRBD2. V shed 6 bases and J 7 bases; nucleotides not matched to a gene: 14. The V gene's germline CDR1 is SQVTM and CDR2 ANQGSEA. The CDR3 has 16 residues. CDR3 region: CSVRLAGGFLGNEQFF. The CDR3 DNA reads as TGCAGCGTGAGGTTAGCGGGGGGGTTTTTAGGGAATGAGCAGTTCTTC.

This clone was detected only a few times. The V gene is TRBV5-1, the J gene TRBJ2-2; 9 positions match TRBD2. The junction had 7 bases not matched to a gene; V was cut back by 4 bases and J by 3 bases. Germline CDR1 SGHRS, CDR2 YFSETQ. This CDR3 contains 16 residues. The CDR3: CASSLTSGIDTGELFF. The CDR3 region has the DNA TGCGCCAGCAGCCTGACTAGCGGCATCGACACCGGGGAGCTGTTTTTT. The full variable domain, completed using reference TRBV5-1 and TRBJ2-2, is KAGVTQTPRYLIKTRGQQVTLSCSPISGHRSVSWYQQTPGQGLQFLFEYFSETQRNKGNFPGRFSGRQFSNSRSEMNVSTLELGDSALYLCASSLTSGIDTGELFFGEGSRLTVL.

The rearrangement links TRBV7-2 to TRBJ2-7, with 9 bases matching TRBD1. Germline V gene lookup returns CDR1 SGHTA and CDR2 FQGNSA. Trimming cost V 4 bases and J 4 bases; bases outside gene matches: 5. This CDR3 has 14 residues. CDR3 amino acids: CASSSTGGMYEQYF. In nucleotides, the CDR3 is TGTGCCAGCAGCTCGACAGGGGGGATGTACGAGCAGTACTTC.

The chain employs TRBV4-3 and TRBJ2-3; 12 bases align to TRBD2. Per the germline V gene, CDR1 is LGHNA and CDR2 is YSLEER. The CDR3 loop spans 16 amino acids. With V trimmed by 4 bases and J by 2 bases, 4 bases remained unmatched. DNA of the CDR3: TGCGCCAGCAGCCTTGGGACTAGCGGGTTCACAGATACGCAGTATTTT. Translated: CASSLGTSGFTDTQYF.

This clone was seen more than once but under ten times. CDR3 coding DNA: TGCGCCAGCAGCTTGGGGGGAGTTAACAATGAGCAGTTCTTC. Translation gives CASSLGGVNNEQFF. The chain recombines TRBV5-1 with TRBJ2-1, with D perhaps matching TRBD2 (5 bases). The germline V gene encodes CDR1 SGHRS and CDR2 YFSETQ. V lost 0 bases and J 5 bases, leaving 9 bases between the germline ends. The CDR3 spans 14 residues.

The chain recombines TRBV6-5 with TRBJ1-2; D is unclear. Germline V gives CDR1 MNHEY, CDR2 SVGAGI. Trimming left V 7 bases short and J 2 bases short, with 11 bases between. This CDR3 comprises 13 residues. This CDR3 is CASTNSLNYGYTF. The CDR3 DNA is TGTGCCAGCACCAACAGTTTAAACTATGGCTACACCTTC.

This clone was seen only a few times. V and J are TRBV19 and TRBJ1-6; maybe TRBD1 (5 bases). This CDR3 region has 14 residues. V gave up 7 bases and J gave up 6 bases, with 13 bases separating them. Germline CDR1 is LNHDA and CDR2 is SQIVND (reference sequence). CDR3 coding DNA: TGTGCCAGTAAAGTGGACACCGGTAATTCACCCCTCCACTTT. Residues: CASKVDTGNSPLHF. The full variable domain, rest sourced from reference TRBV19 and TRBJ1-6, is DGGITQSPKYLFRKEGQNVTLSCEQNLNHDAMYWYRQDPGQGLRLIYYSQIVNDFQKGDIAEGYSVSREKKESFPLTVTSAQKNPTAFYLCASKVDTGNSPLHFGNGTRLTVT.

This rearrangement joins TRBV7-2 to TRBJ2-7, with TRBD1 matching 9 bases. The germline gives CDR1 SGHTA, CDR2 FQGNSA. This CDR3 has 12 residues. The J segment lost 9 bases and the V segment lost 5 bases, leaving 5 bases of the junction unmatched. The CDR3, as DNA: TGTGCCAGCAGCGCGGACAGGGGCCGGCAGTACTTC. Its protein product is CASSADRGRQYF. Complete variable domain (other parts from reference TRBV7-2 and TRBJ2-7): GAGVSQSPSNKVTEKGKDVELRCDPISGHTALYWYRQSLGQGLEFLIYFQGNSAPDKSGLPSDRFSAERTGGSVSTLTIQRTQQEDSAVYLCASSADRGRQYFGPGTRLTVT.

This chain uses TRBV2 with TRBJ1-1; D is perhaps TRBD1 (6 bases). The CDR3 length is 13 residues. The germline gives CDR1 SNHLY, CDR2 FYNNEI. V gave up 1 base and J gave up 5 bases, with 8 bases separating them. The CDR3 DNA follows: TGTGCCAGCAGTGAAGAGGGGGGGACTGAAGCTTTCTTT. Amino acids: CASSEEGGTEAFF.